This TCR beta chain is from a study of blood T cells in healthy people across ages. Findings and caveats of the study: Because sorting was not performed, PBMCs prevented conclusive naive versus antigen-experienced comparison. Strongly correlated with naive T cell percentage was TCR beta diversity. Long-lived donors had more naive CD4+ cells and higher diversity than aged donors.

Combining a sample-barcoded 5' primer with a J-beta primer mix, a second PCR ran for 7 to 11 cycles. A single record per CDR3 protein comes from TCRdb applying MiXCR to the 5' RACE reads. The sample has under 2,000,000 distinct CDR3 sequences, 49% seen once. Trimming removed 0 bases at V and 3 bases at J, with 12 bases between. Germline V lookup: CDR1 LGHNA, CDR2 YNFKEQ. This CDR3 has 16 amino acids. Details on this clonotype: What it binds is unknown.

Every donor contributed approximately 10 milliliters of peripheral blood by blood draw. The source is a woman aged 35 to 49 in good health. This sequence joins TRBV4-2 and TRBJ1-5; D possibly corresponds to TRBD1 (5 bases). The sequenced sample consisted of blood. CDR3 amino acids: CASSQDWPGSNQPQHF. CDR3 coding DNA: TGTGCCAGCAGCCAAGATTGGCCAGGGTCCAATCAGCCCCAGCATTTT.